This entry features one TCR beta chain sequence. Using immunoSEQ multiplex PCR, the repertoire was profiled, and TCRdb retains in-frame clones only, with some absent. The repertoire holds about 480,000 clones, with around 87% as singletons. The sample is drawn from a study of blood T cell repertoires in COVID-19. Germline-derived CDR1 and CDR2 are SNHLY and FYNNEI. CDR3 size: 17 residues. Losses at the gene ends were 4 bases for V and 6 bases for J; bases not matched to a gene: 15. The chain is built from TRBV2 and TRBJ2-1; 7 bases agree with TRBD2. The origin of this receptor is a woman between 40 and 55 years old who had recovered from COVID-19. Sequenced material: PBMCs or T cells enriched from blood (not recorded which). CDR3 DNA sequence: TGTGCCAGCAGTGTTAGACTAGCTGCTGTGGCTGGCAATGAGCAGTTCTTC. Translation: CASSVRLAAVAGNEQFF.